The 12 T cell receptor beta chains below come from one sample, sequenced in a study of T cells after yellow fever vaccination. TCRdb passed the 5' RACE reads through MiXCR, listing each CDR3 protein once. This table has 620,000 or so distinct CDR3 sequences, roughly a sixth appearing once. The source was PBMCs, collected 4 to 5 days after the first yellow fever vaccination. These receptors were collected from a man aged 18 to 30 who received the YFV17D yellow fever vaccine.

This clonotype was seen a few times. This chain uses TRBV10-3 with TRBJ1-1; D possibly corresponds to TRBD1 (5 bases). The CDR3 runs 11 residues. Trimming removed 3 bases at V and 9 bases at J, with 8 bases between. The V gene's germline CDR1 is ENHRY and CDR2 SYGVKD. The CDR3 nucleotides are TGTGCCATCAGTGATGAGGGGCAAGCTTTCTTT. It is translated as CAISDEGQAFF.

This chain uses TRBV5-4 with TRBJ1-6, with D hard to call. With 0 bases removed from V and 0 bases from J, the gap between germline ends came to 7 bases. The length of the CDR3 is 16 residues. The germline V gene encodes CDR1 SGHNT and CDR2 YYREEE (reference sequence). The chain's CDR3 is CASSLDYSSYNSPLHF. The CDR3 region has the DNA TGTGCCAGCAGCTTGGACTATAGCTCCTATAATTCACCCCTCCACTTT.

This rearrangement joins TRBV5-1 to TRBJ2-3; TRBD1 might be the D (5 bases). Trimming shortened V by 0 bases and J by 2 bases, and 13 bases separated the two germline ends. Per germline, CDR1 SGHRS and CDR2 YFSETQ. There are 16 residues in the CDR3. The CDR3 loop reads CASSLDRFPPTDTQYF. CDR3 in DNA: TGCGCCAGCAGCTTGGACAGGTTCCCTCCCACAGATACGCAGTATTTT. Complete variable domain (other parts from reference TRBV5-1 and TRBJ2-3): KAGVTQTPRYLIKTRGQQVTLSCSPISGHRSVSWYQQTPGQGLQFLFEYFSETQRNKGNFPGRFSGRQFSNSRSEMNVSTLELGDSALYLCASSLDRFPPTDTQYFGPGTRLTVL.

As DNA, the CDR3 is TGTGCCAGCAGCTCGTACAGGGCTATGGGAAAAGATACGCAGTATTTT. Encoded protein: CASSSYRAMGKDTQYF. The chain is built from TRBV7-9 and TRBJ2-3, with D tentatively TRBD1 (6 bases). V shed 4 bases and J shed 5 bases, with 19 bases lying between them. CDR1 SEHNR and CDR2 FQNEAQ come from the germline V gene (reference sequence). The CDR3 length is 16 residues. Using reference TRBV7-9 and TRBJ2-3 for the parts outside the CDR3, the full variable domain is DTGVSQNPRHKITKRGQNVTFRCDPISEHNRLYWYRQTLGQGPEFLTYFQNEAQLEKSRLLSDRFSAERPKGSFSTLEIQRTEQGDSAMYLCASSSYRAMGKDTQYFGPGTRLTVL.

The chain has TRBV7-2 and TRBJ1-2, with D possibly TRBD1 on 5 matching bases. CDR1 and CDR2 (germline): SGHTA, FQGNSA. This CDR3 has 15 residues. The V gene lost 5 bases and the J gene lost 3 bases, with 16 bases spanning the gap. CDR3: CASSPGTAVHYGYTF. Written as DNA, the CDR3 is TGTGCCAGCAGCCCGGGGACGGCTGTTCACTATGGCTACACCTTC.

CDR3 sequence reads: CASGETRYEQYF. Here the CDR3 DNA reads TGTGCCAGCGGGGAGACTCGGTACGAGCAGTACTTC. J is TRBJ2-7 and V is TRBV6-2 or TRBV6-3; D might be TRBD2 (5 bases). Germline V gene data show CDR1 as MNHEY and CDR2 as SVGEGT. This CDR3 has 12 residues. Trimming removed 8 bases at V and 4 bases at J, with 12 bases between.

The V call is TRBV2, the J call TRBJ1-6; D possibly corresponds to TRBD1 (5 bases). The V gene lost 2 bases and the J gene lost 0 bases, with 11 bases spanning the gap. The CDR3 sequence is 17 residues long. Germline lookup yields CDR1 SNHLY and CDR2 FYNNEI. This CDR3 reads CASSESPGGSYNSPLHF. CDR3 coding DNA: TGTGCCAGCAGTGAAAGCCCGGGGGGCTCCTATAATTCACCCCTCCACTTT.

The CDR3 nucleotides read TGTGCCAGCTCCACTCTGGGGGTAAAGACCCAGTACTTC. This sequence encodes CASSTLGVKTQYF. The rearrangement links TRBV27 to TRBJ2-5, with D perhaps matching TRBD1 or TRBD2 (5 bases each). V was shortened by 8 bases and J by 6 bases, with 16 bases between the two germline ends. CDR3 length: 13 residues. Germline CDR1 is MNHEY and CDR2 is SMNVEV (reference sequence).

The chain recombines TRBV20-1 with TRBJ2-2, with D possibly TRBD1 on 6 matching bases. This CDR3 is 15 amino acids long. Between the trimmed V and J ends, which lost 0 bases and 4 bases, there was a span of 12 bases. Germline V gene data show CDR1 as DFQATT and CDR2 as SNEGSKA (reference sequence). CDR3 sequence reads: CSARDNRAGTGELFF. CDR3 in DNA: TGCAGTGCTAGAGATAACAGGGCGGGCACCGGGGAGCTGTTTTTT.

This clonotype was counted once. The chain joins TRBV7-9 to TRBJ1-1, with D maybe TRBD1 (6 bases). This CDR3 comprises 13 residues. Germline CDR1 is SEHNR and CDR2 is FQNEAQ (reference sequence). The V end was cut by 6 bases, the J end by 7 bases, with 15 bases between. CDR3 amino acids: CASRRGGEGEAFF. CDR3 DNA: TGTGCCAGCAGAAGGGGGGGCGAGGGTGAAGCTTTCTTT.

The table lists this clonotype with a few counts. V and J are TRBV29-1 and TRBJ2-3; D is possibly TRBD2 (6 bases). Germline loops: CDR1 SQVTM, CDR2 ANQGSEA. CDR3 length equals 17 residues. Trimming took off 0 bases at V and 2 bases at J, with 18 bases between the two ends. This CDR3 is CSVEDIAQEGTTDTQYF. CDR3 DNA sequence: TGCAGCGTTGAAGATATTGCCCAGGAGGGAACCACAGATACGCAGTATTTT.

This rearrangement joins TRBV3-1 to TRBJ1-6; D remains unclear. The CDR3 loop spans 14 amino acids. Germline CDR1 LGHDT, CDR2 YNNKEL (reference sequence). V lost 3 bases, J lost 10 bases, and 13 bases lay in between. CDR3 bases: TGTGCCAGCAGCCAGGCGGACTTTTGGTCACCCCTCCACTTT. Translating gives CASSQADFWSPLHF.